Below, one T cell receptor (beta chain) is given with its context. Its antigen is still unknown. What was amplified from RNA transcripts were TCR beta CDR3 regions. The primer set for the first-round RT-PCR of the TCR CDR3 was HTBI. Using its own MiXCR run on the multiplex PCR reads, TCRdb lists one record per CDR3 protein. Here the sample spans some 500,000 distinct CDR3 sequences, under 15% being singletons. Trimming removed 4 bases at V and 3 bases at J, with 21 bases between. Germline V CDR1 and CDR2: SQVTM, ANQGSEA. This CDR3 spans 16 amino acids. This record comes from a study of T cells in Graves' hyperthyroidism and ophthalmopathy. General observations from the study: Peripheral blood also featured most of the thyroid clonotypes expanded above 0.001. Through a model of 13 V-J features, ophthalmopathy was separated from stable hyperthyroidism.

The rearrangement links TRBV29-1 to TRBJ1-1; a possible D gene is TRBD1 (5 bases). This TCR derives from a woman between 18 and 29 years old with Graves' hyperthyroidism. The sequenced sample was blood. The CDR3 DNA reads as TGCAGCGTTGCCGCACCCGTTTGGGCGGGGGACACTGAAGCTTTCTTT. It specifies CSVAAPVWAGDTEAFF.